Reported below is one T cell receptor (beta chain). This specimen comes from a study of blood T cell repertoires in COVID-19. Study-wide background: T cells, B-cell-depleted T cells, or PBMCs supplied cDNA or gDNA.

The CDR3 runs to 15 residues. V was trimmed by 2 bases and J by 4 bases, leaving 14 bases between them. CDR1 and CDR2 (germline): MNHNS, SASEGT. In the original workflow: Amplifying reference gene primers gave estimates of nucleated cell counts. Using immunoSEQ multiplex PCR, the repertoire was profiled, and TCRdb retains in-frame clones only, with some absent. V, J and clone size were drawn from that table, and D and trimming were deduced from the DNA. The sample lists approximately 72,000 clones; less than 90% were seen once. The specimen was peripheral blood. This sequence originates from a man in his fifties or sixties with active COVID-19. The chain links TRBV6-1 to TRBJ1-1; TRBD1 might be the D (5 bases). The CDR3 region is CASSERGSFGTEAFF. Here the CDR3 DNA reads TGTGCCAGCAGTGAACGGGGGTCTTTTGGCACTGAAGCTTTCTTT.